Listed here is a single T cell receptor (beta chain). Germline V gene sequence: CDR1 MNHEY, CDR2 SMNVEV (reference sequence). With V trimmed by 6 bases and J by 0 bases, 3 bases remained unmatched. The CDR3 covers 15 residues. The data derive from a study of technical replicates of blood from a few donors. Here immunoSEQ multiplex PCR was the method, and the copy in TCRdb shows in-frame clones only, minus some. This table holds about 100,000 clones, approximately 95% found once. This sequence was found in a human donor in good health. J is TRBJ2-3 and V is TRBV27, with 10 bases identical to TRBD2. The sequenced material came from T cells isolated from PBMCs. The CDR3 reads CASSWTSGSTDTQYF. CDR3 coding DNA: TGTGCCAGCAGCTGGACTAGCGGAAGCACAGATACGCAGTATTTT.